This T cell receptor beta chain is from a study of cytomegalovirus exposure and HLA in healthy donors. Study background: The Caucasian-associated ancestry cluster contained 65% to 85% of the 300 to 400 genotyped donors.

The PCR had 60 Vbeta and 13 Jbeta primers. Sequenced by immunoSEQ multiplex PCR; TCRdb stores in-frame clones only, minus some. The sample includes approximately 4,200 clones, over 70% seen only once; the top ten take 6.2%. V lost 7 bases and J 3 bases, leaving 9 bases between the germline ends. The CDR3 covers 12 residues. Germline CDR1 reads LNHDA; CDR2 reads SQIVND (reference sequence). Study-level findings and limits: The study flagged around 150 TCR beta chains as cytomegalovirus-associated.

Note on this clone: Its antigen is unidentified.

The origin of this receptor is a middle-aged woman in good health and CMV-seropositive. Sequenced: PBMCs. The chain carries TRBV19 and TRBJ1-1, with D unclear. The CDR3 region has the DNA TGTGCCAGTAACCAGGATTACACTGAAGCTTTCTTT. It is translated as CASNQDYTEAFF.